This TCR beta chain originates from a study of OX40 agonist ivuxolimab in advanced cancers. Study as a whole: Patients were given ivuxolimab, an antibody that agonizes OX40 (CD134). Ivuxolimab was delivered to patients intravenously every 2 weeks at doses spanning 0.01 to 10 mg/kg.

Sequencing was performed with immunoSEQ multiplex PCR; in TCRdb, only in-frame clones are kept and a portion is missing. The table includes approximately 69,000 clones, more than 70% detected once. The input for sequencing was CD4+ or CD8+ T cells sorted from blood, taken in a trial of the OX40 agonist ivuxolimab. The sequence came from an adult with an advanced solid tumor such as melanoma, head and neck, liver or kidney cancer.

DNA of the CDR3: TGTGCCAGCAGCCTCCGGGACCCCTCGCATGAGCAGTTCTTC. Residues: CASSLRDPSHEQFF. The chain links TRBV11-3 to TRBJ2-1, with D perhaps being TRBD1 or TRBD2 (5 bases each). Trimming shortened V by 5 bases and J by 8 bases, and 16 bases separated the two germline ends. Germline values: CDR1 SGHNT, CDR2 YENEEA. This CDR3 is built from 14 residues.